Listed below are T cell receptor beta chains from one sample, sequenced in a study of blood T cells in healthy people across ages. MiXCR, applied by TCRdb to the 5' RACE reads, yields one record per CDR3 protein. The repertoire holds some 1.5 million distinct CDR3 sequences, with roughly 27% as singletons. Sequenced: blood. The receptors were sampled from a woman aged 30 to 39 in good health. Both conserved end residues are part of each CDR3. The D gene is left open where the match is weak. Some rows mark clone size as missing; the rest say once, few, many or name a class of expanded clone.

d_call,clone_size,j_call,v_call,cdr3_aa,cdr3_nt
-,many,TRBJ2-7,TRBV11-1,CASSSRDPHSYEQYF,TGTGCCAGCAGCTCCCGGGACCCTCACTCCTACGAGCAGTACTTC
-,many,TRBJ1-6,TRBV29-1,CSVIEGFNSPLHF,TGCAGCGTTATCGAGGGCTTCAATTCACCCCTCCACTTT
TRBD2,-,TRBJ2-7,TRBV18,CASSPLTAGDYVEQYF,TGTGCCAGCTCACCACTGACAGCGGGAGACTACGTGGAGCAGTACTTC
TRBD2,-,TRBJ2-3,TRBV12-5,CASGLVLGLAGSEDTQYF,TGTGCTAGTGGTTTGGTACTCGGACTAGCGGGGTCCGAGGATACGCAGTATTTT
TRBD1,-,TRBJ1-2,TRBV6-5,CASRKTGLYGYTF,TGTGCCAGCAGAAAGACAGGGTTGTATGGCTACACCTTC
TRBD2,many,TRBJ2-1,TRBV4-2,CASSQEGEGSYNEQFF,TGTGCCAGCAGCCAAGAAGGGGAGGGGTCCTACAATGAGCAGTTCTTC
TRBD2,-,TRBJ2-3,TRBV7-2,CASSLMASGRGTQYF,TGTGCCAGCAGCCTAATGGCTAGCGGGAGAGGTACGCAGTATTTT
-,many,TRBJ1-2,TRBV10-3,CAISDPVENYGYTF,TGTGCCATCAGTGACCCCGTGGAGAACTATGGCTACACCTTC
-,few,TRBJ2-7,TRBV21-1,CASSALGNSYEQYF,TGTGCCAGCAGCGCCTTGGGAAACTCCTACGAGCAGTACTTC
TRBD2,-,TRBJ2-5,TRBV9,CAIRTSEQETQYF,TGTGCCATCCGGACTAGCGAGCAAGAGACCCAGTACTTC
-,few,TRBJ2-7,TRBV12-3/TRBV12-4,CASSLPTQEQYF,TGTGCCAGCAGTCTCCCTACTCAGGAGCAGTACTTC
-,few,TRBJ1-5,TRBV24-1,CATSDPNAGNQPQHF,TGTGCCACCAGTGACCCCAACGCGGGGAATCAGCCCCAGCATTTT
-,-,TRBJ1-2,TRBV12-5,CARGLVSNYGYTF,TGTGCTAGGGGTTTGGTCAGTAACTATGGCTACACCTTC
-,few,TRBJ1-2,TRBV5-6,CAGSIGQLNYGYTF,TGTGCCGGCAGCATTGGACAACTAAACTATGGCTACACCTTC
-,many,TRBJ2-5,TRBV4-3,CASSPERPYQETQYF,TGCGCCAGCAGCCCGGAGCGGCCATATCAAGAGACCCAGTACTTC
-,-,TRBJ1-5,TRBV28,CASSSRQIFQPQHF,TGTGCCAGCAGTTCTAGACAGATCTTTCAGCCCCAGCATTTT
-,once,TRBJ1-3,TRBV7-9,CVSSLGTTTGNTIYF,TGTGTCAGCAGCTTAGGGACTACTACTGGAAACACCATATATTTT
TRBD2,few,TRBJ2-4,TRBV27,CASTPQLAGVGGAKNIQYF,TGTGCCAGCACCCCCCAGCTAGCGGGAGTCGGGGGAGCCAAAAACATTCAGTACTTC
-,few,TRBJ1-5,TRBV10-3,CSISVRGPGQGEWAPQHF,TGTTCCATCAGTGTACGGGGGCCGGGACAAGGCGAATGGGCGCCCCAGCATTTT
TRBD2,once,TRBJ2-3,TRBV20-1,CSAAAGGGATDTQYF,TGCAGTGCTGCCGCGGGCGGGGGGGCGACAGATACGCAGTATTTT
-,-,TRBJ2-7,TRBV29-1,CSVGRVVGYEQYF,TGCAGCGTTGGCAGGGTGGTCGGCTATGAGCAGTACTTC
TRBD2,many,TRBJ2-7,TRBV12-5,CASGLGTRGYEQYF,TGTGCTAGTGGTTTGGGGACTAGGGGCTACGAGCAGTACTTC
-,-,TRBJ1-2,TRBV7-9,CASSFDVGGYTF,TGTGCCAGCAGCTTTGACGTGGGGGGCTACACCTTC
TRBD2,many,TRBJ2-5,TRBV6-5,CASSQGLAGTETQYF,TGTGCCAGCAGCCAAGGACTAGCAGGAACCGAGACCCAGTACTTC
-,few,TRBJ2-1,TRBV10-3,CAIRGGTYYNEQFF,TGTGCCATCAGGGGGGGGACATATTACAATGAGCAGTTCTTC
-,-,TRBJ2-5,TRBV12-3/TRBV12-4,CASSLGSIPETQYF,TGTGCCAGCAGTTTGGGGTCAATCCCAGAGACCCAGTACTTC
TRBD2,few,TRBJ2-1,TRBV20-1,CSAPSGGQRGSYNERFF,TGCAGTGCTCCCAGCGGGGGGCAACGAGGTTCCTACAATGAGCGGTTCTTC
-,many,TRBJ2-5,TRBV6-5,CASSYSAGNQETQYF,TGTGCCAGCAGTTACTCGGCAGGGAATCAGGAGACCCAGTACTTC
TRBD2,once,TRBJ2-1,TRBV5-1,CASSLGGASGVNEQFF,TGCGCCAGCAGCTTGGGTGGTGCTAGCGGGGTCAATGAGCAGTTCTTC
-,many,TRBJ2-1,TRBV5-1,CASSLATVSYNEQFF,TGCGCCAGCAGCTTGGCTACAGTCTCCTACAATGAGCAGTTCTTC
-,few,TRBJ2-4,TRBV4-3,CASSQETAKNIQYF,TGCGCCAGCAGCCAAGAAACTGCCAAAAACATTCAGTACTTC